The clone carrying this T cell receptor beta chain was counted at least ten times. What it binds is not known. Unmatched junction bases numbered 11, after V lost 2 bases and J lost 7 bases. Per germline, CDR1 DFQATT and CDR2 SNEGSKA (reference sequence). The CDR3 runs 16 residues. This sample stems from a study of CD8 T cells in ankylosing spondylitis. It was by quantitative 5'-RACE with molecular barcodes that TCR beta libraries were made. MiXCR, run by TCRdb on the 5' RACE reads, gives a single entry per CDR3 protein. There are roughly 230,000 distinct CDR3 sequences in the sample; less than 9.5% occur only once, and around 4.4% lies in the top ten. Study-wide points: What seemed typical of ankylosing spondylitis blood was a TCR beta motif built from several highly homologous variants. Matched ankylosing spondylitis synovial fluid reportedly showed significant enrichment of disease-linked clones.

This TCR derives from a female donor with ankylosing spondylitis or in good health (not recorded which). V is TRBV20-1 and J is TRBJ2-1, with 10 positions matching TRBD2. Specimen: blood, either unsorted or a sorted T cell fraction (not recorded which). CDR3 coding DNA: TGCAGTGCTAGATTAACGACTAGCGGGCGTGGGAATGAGCAGTTCTTC. It codes for CSARLTTSGRGNEQFF.